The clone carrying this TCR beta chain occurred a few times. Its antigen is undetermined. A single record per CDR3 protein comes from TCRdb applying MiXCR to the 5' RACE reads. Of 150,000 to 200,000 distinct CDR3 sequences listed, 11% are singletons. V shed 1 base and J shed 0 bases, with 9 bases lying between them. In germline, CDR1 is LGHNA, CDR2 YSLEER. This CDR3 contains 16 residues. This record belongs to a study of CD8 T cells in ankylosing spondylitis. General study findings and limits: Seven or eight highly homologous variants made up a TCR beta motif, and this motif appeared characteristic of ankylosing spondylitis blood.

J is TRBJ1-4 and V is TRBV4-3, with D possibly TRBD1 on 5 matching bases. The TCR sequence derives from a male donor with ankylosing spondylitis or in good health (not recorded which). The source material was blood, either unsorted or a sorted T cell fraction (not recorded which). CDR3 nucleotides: TGCGCCAGCAGCCAAGTTCGGGGGGCAACTAATGAAAAACTGTTTTTT. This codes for CASSQVRGATNEKLFF.